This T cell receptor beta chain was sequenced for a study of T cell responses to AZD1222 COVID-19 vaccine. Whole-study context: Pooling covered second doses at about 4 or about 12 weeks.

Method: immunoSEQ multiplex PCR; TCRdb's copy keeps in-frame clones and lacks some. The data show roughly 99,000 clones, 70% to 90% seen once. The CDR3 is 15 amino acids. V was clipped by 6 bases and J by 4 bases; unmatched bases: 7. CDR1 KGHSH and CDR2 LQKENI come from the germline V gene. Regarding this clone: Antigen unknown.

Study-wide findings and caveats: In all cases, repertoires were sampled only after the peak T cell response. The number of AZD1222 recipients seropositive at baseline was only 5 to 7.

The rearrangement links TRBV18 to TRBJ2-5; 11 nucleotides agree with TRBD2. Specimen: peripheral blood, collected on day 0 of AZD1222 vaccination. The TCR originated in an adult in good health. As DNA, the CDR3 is TGTGCCAGCTCGCGCTCGACTAGCGGGATAGAGACCCAGTACTTC. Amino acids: CASSRSTSGIETQYF.